This T cell receptor (beta chain) was sequenced in a study of T cell repertoires in cytomegalovirus infection. Overall study context: Use of recently identified HLA-C-restricted and well-studied HLA-B-restricted CMV epitopes was part of the study. In public TCR beta signatures, there were indications of both CMV infection and matching HLA type.

TCRdb processed the reads anew with MiXCR; each CDR3 protein has one entry. The table includes 80,000 or so distinct CDR3 sequences, 20% to 30% detected once. Overall study results and limits: Summed frequency of public TCR beta families distinguished CMV carriers with the relevant HLA. CMV-specific TCR beta clonotypes restricted by HLA-C dominated the ex vivo response.

The germline V gene encodes CDR1 LNHDA and CDR2 SQIVND (reference sequence). The CDR3 sequence is 15 residues long. Trimming removed 5 bases from V and 2 bases from J; junction bases left unmatched: 8. Concerning this clonotype itself: Its antigen remains unidentified.

The chain recombines TRBV19 with TRBJ2-5; the match to TRBD2 covers 7 bases. This clonotype was obtained from a human donor in good health (CMV status not recorded). Some clones in this sample may be carry-over from other donors' samples. Sequencing used CD8+ T cells from cultured PBMCs, obtained from culture after CMV antigen stimulation. The CDR3 DNA reads TGTGCCAGTAGTCCCAGGACTAGTTCTCAAGAGACCCAGTACTTC. It yields the protein CASSPRTSSQETQYF. The variable domain in full, with the rest retrieved from reference TRBV19 and TRBJ2-5, is DGGITQSPKYLFRKEGQNVTLSCEQNLNHDAMYWYRQDPGQGLRLIYYSQIVNDFQKGDIAEGYSVSREKKESFPLTVTSAQKNPTAFYLCASSPRTSSQETQYFGPGTRLLVL.